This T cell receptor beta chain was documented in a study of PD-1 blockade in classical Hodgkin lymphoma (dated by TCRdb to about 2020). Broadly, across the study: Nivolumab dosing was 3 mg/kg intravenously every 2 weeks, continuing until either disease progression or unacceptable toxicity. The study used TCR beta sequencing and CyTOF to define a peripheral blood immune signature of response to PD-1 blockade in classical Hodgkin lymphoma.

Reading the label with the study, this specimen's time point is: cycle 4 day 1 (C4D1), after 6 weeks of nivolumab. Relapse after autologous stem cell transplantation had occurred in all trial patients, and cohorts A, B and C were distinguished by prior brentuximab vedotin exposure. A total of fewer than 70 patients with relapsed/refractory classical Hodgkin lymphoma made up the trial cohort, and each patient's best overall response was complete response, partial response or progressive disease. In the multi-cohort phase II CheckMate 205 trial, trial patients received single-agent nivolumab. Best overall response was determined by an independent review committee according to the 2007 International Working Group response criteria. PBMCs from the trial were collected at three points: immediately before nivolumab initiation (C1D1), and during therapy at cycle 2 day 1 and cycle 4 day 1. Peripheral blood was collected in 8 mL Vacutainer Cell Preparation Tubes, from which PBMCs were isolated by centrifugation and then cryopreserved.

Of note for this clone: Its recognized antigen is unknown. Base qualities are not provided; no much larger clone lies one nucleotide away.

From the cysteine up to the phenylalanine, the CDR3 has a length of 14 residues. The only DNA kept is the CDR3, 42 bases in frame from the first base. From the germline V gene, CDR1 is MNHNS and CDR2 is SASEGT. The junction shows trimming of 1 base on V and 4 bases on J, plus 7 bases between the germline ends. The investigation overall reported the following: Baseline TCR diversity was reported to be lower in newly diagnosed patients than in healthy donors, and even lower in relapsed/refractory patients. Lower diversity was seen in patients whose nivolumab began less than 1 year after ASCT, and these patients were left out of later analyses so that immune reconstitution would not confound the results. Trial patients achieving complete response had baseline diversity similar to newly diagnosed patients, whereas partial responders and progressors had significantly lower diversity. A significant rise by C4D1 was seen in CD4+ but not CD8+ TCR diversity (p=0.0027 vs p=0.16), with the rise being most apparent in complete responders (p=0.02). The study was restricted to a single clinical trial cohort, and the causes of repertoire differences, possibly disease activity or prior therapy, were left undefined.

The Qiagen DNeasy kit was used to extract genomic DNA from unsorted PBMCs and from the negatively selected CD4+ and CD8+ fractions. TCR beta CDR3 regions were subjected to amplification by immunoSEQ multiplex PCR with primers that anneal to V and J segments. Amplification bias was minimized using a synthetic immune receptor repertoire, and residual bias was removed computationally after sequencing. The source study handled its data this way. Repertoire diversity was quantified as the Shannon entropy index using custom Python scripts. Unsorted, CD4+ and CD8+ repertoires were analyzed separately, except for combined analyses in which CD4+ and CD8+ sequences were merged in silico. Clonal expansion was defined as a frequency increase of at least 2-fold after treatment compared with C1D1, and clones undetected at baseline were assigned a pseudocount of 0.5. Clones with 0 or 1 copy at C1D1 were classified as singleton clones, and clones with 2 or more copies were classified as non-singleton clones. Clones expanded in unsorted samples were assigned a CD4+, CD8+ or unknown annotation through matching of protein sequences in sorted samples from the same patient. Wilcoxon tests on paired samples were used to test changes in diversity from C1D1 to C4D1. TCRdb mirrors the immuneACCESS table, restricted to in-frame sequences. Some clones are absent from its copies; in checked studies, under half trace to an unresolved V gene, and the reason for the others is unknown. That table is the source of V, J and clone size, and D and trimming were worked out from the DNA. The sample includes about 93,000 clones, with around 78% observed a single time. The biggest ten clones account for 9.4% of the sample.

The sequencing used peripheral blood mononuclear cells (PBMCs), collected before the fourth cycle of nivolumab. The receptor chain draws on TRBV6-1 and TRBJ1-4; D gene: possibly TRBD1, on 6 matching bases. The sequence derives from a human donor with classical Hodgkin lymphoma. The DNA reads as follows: TGTGCCAGCAGTGAAGGGGGGCTTAATGAAAAACTGTTTTTT. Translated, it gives CASSEGGLNEKLFF.